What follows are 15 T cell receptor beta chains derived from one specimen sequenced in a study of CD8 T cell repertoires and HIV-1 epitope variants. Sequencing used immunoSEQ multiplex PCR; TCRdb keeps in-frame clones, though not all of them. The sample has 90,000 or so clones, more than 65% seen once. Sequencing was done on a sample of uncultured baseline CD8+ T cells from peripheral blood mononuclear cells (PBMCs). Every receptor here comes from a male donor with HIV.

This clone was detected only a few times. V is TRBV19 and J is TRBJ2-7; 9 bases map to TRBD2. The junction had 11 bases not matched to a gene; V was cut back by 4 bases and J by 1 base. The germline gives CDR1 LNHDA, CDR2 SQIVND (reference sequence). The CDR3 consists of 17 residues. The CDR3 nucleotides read TGTGCCAGTAGTAGGAAGGTAGCGGGAGTTGGATCCTACGAGCAGTACTTC. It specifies CASSRKVAGVGSYEQYF.

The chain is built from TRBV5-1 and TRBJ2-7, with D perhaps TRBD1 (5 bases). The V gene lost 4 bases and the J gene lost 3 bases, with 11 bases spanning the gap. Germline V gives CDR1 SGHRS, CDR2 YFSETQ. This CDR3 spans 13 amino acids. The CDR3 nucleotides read TGCGCCAGCAGCCTCAGGGTCTACTACGAGCAGTACTTC. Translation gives CASSLRVYYEQYF.

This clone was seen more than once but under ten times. The chain's CDR3 is CASSSLYNSPLHF. CDR3 nucleotide sequence: TGTGCCAGCAGTTCCCTCTACAATTCACCCCTCCACTTT. The gene calls are TRBV27 and TRBJ1-6, with unresolved D. The germline V gene has CDR1 MNHEY and CDR2 SMNVEV (reference sequence). Trimming removed 4 bases at V and 7 bases at J, with 8 bases between. CDR3 size: 13 residues.

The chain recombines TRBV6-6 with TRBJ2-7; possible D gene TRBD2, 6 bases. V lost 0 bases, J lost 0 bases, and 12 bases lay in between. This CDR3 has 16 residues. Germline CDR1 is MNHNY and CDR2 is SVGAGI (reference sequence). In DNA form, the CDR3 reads TGTGCCAGCAGTTACTCGGGTAGCGGTGACTCCTACGAGCAGTACTTC. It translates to CASSYSGSGDSYEQYF.

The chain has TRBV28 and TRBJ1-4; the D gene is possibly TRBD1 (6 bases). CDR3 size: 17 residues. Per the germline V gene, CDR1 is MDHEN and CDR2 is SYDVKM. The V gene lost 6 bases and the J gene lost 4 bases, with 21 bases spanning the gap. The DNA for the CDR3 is TGTGCCAGCAGCTACCTGCAGGGGTCCTCGGTTAATGAAAAACTGTTTTTT. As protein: CASSYLQGSSVNEKLFF.

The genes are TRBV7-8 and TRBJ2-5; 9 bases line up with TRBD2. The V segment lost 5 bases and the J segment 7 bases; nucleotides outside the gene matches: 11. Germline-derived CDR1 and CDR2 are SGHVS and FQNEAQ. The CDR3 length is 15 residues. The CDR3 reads CASSPAGGPHRTQYF. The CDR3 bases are TGTGCCAGCAGCCCAGCGGGGGGTCCTCACCGGACCCAGTACTTC. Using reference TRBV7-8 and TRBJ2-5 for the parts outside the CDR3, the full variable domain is GAGVSQSPRYKVAKRGQDVALRCDPISGHVSLFWYQQALGQGPEFLTYFQNEAQLDKSGLPSDRFFAERPEGSVSTLKIQRTQQEDSAVYLCASSPAGGPHRTQYFGPGTRLLVL.

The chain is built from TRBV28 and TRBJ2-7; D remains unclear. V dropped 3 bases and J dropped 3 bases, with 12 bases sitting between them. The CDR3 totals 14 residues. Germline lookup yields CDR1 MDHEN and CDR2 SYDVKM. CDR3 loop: CASSLNAPDYEQYF. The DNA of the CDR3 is TGTGCCAGCAGTTTGAATGCGCCAGACTACGAGCAGTACTTC. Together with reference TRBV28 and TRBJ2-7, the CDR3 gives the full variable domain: DVKVTQSSRYLVKRTGEKVFLECVQDMDHENMFWYRQDPGLGLRLIYFSYDVKMKEKGDIPEGYSVSREKKERFSLILESASTNQTSMYLCASSLNAPDYEQYFGPGTRLTVT.

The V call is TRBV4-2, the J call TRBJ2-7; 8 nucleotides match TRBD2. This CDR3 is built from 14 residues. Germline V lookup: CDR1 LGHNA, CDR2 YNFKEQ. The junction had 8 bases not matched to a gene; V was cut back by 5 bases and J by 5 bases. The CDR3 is CASSLGGGNNEQYF. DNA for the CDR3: TGTGCCAGCAGCTTGGGCGGGGGGAACAACGAGCAGTACTTC.

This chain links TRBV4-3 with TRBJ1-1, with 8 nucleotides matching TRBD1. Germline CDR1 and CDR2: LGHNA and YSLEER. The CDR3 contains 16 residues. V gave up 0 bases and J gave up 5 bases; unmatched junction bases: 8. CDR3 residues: CASSQDTRQGRTEAFF. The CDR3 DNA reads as TGCGCCAGCAGCCAAGATACCCGACAGGGGAGAACTGAAGCTTTCTTT.

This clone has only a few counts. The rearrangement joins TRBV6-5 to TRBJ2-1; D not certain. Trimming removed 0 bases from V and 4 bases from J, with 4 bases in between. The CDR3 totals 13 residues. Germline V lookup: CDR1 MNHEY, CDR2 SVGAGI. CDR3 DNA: TGTGCCAGCAGTTACTCGTTTTACAATGAGCAGTTCTTC. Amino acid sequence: CASSYSFYNEQFF.

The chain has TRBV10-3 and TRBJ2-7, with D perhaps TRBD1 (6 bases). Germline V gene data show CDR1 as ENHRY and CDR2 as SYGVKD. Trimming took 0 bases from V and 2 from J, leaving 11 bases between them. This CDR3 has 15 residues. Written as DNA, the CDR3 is TGTGCCATCAGTGAGTCGCAACAGGGCCCCTACGAGCAGTACTTC. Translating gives CAISESQQGPYEQYF.

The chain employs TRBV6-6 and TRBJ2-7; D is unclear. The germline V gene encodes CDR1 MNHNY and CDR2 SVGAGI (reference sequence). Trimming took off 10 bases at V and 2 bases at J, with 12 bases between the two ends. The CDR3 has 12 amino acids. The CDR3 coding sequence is TGTGCCACGTACAGATCCCCCTACGAGCAGTACTTC. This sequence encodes CATYRSPYEQYF.

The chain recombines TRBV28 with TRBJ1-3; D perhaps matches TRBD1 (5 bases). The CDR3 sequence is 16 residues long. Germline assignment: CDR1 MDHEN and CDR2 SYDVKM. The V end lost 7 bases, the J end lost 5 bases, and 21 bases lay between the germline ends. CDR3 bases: TGTGCCAGCACCCCCCCGGGGCAGAATTTGCGAAACACCATATATTTT. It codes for CASTPPGQNLRNTIYF.

CDR3 sequence reads: CASSPASRTGEAFF. For the CDR3, the DNA is TGCGCCAGCAGCCCCGCCTCCCGAACTGGCGAAGCTTTCTTT. The chain is built from TRBV5-1 and TRBJ1-1; no clear D gene. Germline V gene lookup returns CDR1 SGHRS and CDR2 YFSETQ. V lost 4 bases and J 8 bases, leaving 18 bases between the germline ends. This CDR3 spans 14 amino acids.

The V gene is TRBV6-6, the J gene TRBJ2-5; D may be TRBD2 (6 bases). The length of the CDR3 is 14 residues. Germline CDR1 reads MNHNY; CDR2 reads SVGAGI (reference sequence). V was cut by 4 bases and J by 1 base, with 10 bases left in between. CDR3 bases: TGTGCCAGCAGTTTCCCCGGGAGCCAAGAGACCCAGTACTTC. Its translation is CASSFPGSQETQYF.